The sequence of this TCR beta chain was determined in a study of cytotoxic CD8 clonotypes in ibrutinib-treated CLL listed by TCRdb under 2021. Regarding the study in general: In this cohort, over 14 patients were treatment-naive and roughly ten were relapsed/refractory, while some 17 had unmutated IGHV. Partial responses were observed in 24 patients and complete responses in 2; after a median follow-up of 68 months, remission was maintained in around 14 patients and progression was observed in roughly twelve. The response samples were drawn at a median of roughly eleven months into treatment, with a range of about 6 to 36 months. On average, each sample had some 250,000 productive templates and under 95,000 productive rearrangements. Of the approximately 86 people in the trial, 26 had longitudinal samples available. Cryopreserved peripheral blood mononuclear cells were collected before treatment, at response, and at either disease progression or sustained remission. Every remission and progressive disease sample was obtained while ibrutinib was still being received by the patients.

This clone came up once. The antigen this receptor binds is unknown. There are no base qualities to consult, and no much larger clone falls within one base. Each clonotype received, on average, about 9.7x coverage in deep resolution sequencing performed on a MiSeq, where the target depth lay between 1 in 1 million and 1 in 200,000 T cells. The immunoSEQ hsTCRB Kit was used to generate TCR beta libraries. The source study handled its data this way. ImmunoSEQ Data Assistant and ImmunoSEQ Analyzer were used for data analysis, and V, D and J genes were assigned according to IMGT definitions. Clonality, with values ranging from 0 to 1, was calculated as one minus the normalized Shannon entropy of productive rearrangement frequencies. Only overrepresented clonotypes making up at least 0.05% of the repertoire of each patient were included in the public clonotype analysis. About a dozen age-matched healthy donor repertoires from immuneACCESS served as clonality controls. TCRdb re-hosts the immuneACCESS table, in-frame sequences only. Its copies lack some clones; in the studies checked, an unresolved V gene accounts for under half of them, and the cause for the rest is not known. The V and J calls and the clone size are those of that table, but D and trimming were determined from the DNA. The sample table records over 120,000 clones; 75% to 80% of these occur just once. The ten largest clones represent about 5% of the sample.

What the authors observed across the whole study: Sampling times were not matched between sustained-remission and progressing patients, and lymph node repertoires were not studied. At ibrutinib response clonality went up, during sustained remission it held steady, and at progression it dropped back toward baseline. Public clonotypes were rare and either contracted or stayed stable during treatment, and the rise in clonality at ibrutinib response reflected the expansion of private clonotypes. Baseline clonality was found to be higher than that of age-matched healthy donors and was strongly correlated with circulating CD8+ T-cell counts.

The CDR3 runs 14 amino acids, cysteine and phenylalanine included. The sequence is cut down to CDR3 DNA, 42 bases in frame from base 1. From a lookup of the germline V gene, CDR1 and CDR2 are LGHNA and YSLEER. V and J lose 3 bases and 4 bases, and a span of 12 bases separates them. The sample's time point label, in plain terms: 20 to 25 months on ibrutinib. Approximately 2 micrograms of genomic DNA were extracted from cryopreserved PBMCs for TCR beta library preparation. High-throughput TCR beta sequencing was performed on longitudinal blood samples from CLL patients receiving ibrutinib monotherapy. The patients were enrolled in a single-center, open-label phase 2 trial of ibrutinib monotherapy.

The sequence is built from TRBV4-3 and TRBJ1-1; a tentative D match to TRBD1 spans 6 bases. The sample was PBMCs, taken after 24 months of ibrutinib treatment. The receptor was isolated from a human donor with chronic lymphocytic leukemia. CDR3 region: CASSHQYRATEAFF. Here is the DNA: TGCGCCAGCAGCCACCAATACAGGGCCACTGAAGCTTTCTTT.